This T cell receptor beta chain was found in a study of graft-versus-host responses after intestinal transplantation. Sequencing used immunoSEQ multiplex PCR; TCRdb keeps in-frame clones, though not all of them. The table includes about 90,000 clones, 90% to 95% detected once. A word on this clone: Antigen specificity is unknown.

Study findings and constraints: High graft-versus-host to host-versus-graft clonal ratios were found in allografts of patients who had graft-donor T cell macrochimerism. GvH clones were found in recipient marrow; some appeared first in ileum or blood.

With V trimmed by 4 bases and J by 1 base, 6 bases remained unmatched. Germline values: CDR1 MNHEY, CDR2 SMNVEV (reference sequence). This CDR3 is 15 amino acids long. The V gene is TRBV27, the J gene TRBJ1-1, with 7 nucleotides matching TRBD1. This clonotype was obtained from a human donor who was the organ donor for an intestinal transplant. Sequenced here: unstimulated CD8+ T cells sorted from spleen or lymph node cells, sampled before transplant. The CDR3 loop reads CASSSLQGTNTEAFF. CDR3 sequence (DNA): TGTGCCAGCAGTTCACTACAGGGGACGAACACTGAAGCTTTCTTT.